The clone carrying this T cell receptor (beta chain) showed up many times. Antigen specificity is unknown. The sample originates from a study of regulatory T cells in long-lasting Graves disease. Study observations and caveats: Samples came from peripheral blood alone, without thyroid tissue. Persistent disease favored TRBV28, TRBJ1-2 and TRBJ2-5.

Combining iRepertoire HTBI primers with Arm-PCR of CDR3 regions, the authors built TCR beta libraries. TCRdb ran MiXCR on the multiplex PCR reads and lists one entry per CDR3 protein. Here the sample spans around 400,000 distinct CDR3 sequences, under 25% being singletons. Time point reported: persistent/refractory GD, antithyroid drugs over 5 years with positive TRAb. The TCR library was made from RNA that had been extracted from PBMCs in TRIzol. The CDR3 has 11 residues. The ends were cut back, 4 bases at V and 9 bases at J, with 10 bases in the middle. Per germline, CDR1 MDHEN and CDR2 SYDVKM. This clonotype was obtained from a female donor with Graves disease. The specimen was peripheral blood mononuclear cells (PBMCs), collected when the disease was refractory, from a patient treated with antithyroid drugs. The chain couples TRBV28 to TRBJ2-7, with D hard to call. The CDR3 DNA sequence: TGTGCCAGCAGTTCCCCTTCGGGGCAGTACTTC. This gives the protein CASSSPSGQYF.